The 18 T cell receptor beta chains in this list originate from one sample, sequenced in a study of molecular identifiers for immune sequencing clone quantification. TCRdb reprocessed the PCR reads via MiXCR and lists one record per CDR3 protein. Altogether some 97,000 distinct CDR3 sequences are present, roughly a third being singletons, with the ten largest covering 4% to 5%. Sequencing was done on a sample of naive CD8+ T cells from blood, with Jurkat cell RNA spiked in. The subset is: FACS-sorted CD8+CD4-CCR7+CD45RA+ naive T cells. The receptors here all came from a human donor in good health. Some libraries in this study had Jurkat cell RNA spiked in.

This clonotype was observed a few times. The chain employs TRBV27 and TRBJ1-6, with D possibly TRBD1 on 6 matching bases. The germline gives CDR1 MNHEY, CDR2 SMNVEV (reference sequence). The CDR3 runs to 13 residues. The V end lost 3 bases, the J end lost 14 bases, and 14 bases lay between the germline ends. The CDR3 DNA is TGTGCCAGCAGTTTCAGGGGAGAGCAGTCCCTCCACTTT. Translation gives CASSFRGEQSLHF.

This clonotype was seen only a few times. The V call is TRBV9, the J call TRBJ2-2, with unresolved D. The CDR3 length is 14 residues. With 4 bases removed from V and 2 bases from J, the gap between germline ends came to 9 bases. Germline CDR1 is SGDLS and CDR2 is YYNGEE. The CDR3 here is CASSTRANTGELFF. CDR3 sequence (DNA): TGTGCCAGCAGCACACGGGCCAACACCGGGGAGCTGTTTTTT.

Remarks on this clonotype: A read error may explain this, as a much larger clone is one base away. CDR3: CASSWAGELLF. CDR3 coding DNA: TGCGCCAGCAGTTGGGCCGGGGAGCTGCTTTTT. The rearrangement uses TRBV5-1 and TRBJ2-2; TRBD2 might be the D (5 bases). The CDR3 consists of 11 residues. CDR1 is SGHRS and CDR2 is YFSETQ in the germline V gene. The entire variable domain, with the rest obtained from reference TRBV5-1 and TRBJ2-2, is as follows: KAGVTQTPRYLIKTRGQQVTLSCSPISGHRSVSWYQQTPGQGLQFLFEYFSETQRNKGNFPGRFSGRQFSNSRSEMNVSTLELGDSALYLCASSWAGELLFGEGSRLTVL.

V gene TRBV5-6 combines with J gene TRBJ2-5, with D uncertain. Germline-derived CDR1 and CDR2 are SGHDT and YYEEEE. V was shortened by 4 bases and J by 7 bases, with 14 bases between the two germline ends. This CDR3 has 13 residues. The DNA for the CDR3 is TGTGCCAGCAGCCAGACAACCCTACGGACCCAGTACTTC. Its protein product is CASSQTTLRTQYF.

In the case of this clonotype: Being one base from a much bigger clone, this may be a read error. J is TRBJ2-2 and V is TRBV2, with a possible D match to TRBD2 (6 bases). This CDR3 spans 16 amino acids. CDR1 is SNHLY and CDR2 is FYNNEI in the germline V gene. V was cut by 7 bases and J by 1 base, with 16 bases left in between. CDR3 in amino acids: CASIEGGWGNTGELFF. CDR3 DNA: TGTGCCAGCATTGAGGGAGGCTGGGGGAACACCGGGGAGCTGTTTTTT.

The chain couples TRBV14 to TRBJ2-7, with 10 bases lining up with TRBD2. CDR3 length: 15 residues. The V and J ends lost 6 bases and 3 bases, in that order; junction bases with no gene match: 8. Germline CDR1 SGHDN, CDR2 FVKESK. In nucleotides, the CDR3 is TGTGCCAGCAGGTTGACCGGGACTAGCGTCTACGAGCAGTACTTC. Protein: CASRLTGTSVYEQYF.

CDR3 loop: CASRDYLEGETQYF. CDR3 DNA: TGTGCCAGCAGAGACTATCTTGAGGGAGAGACCCAGTACTTC. The rearrangement uses TRBV6-2 or TRBV6-3 and TRBJ2-5; TRBD2 is a possible D gene (5 bases). Germline-derived CDR1 and CDR2 are MNHEY and SVGEGT. The CDR3 has 14 residues. Trimming took 6 bases from V and 4 from J, leaving 15 bases between them.

As for this clonotype: Being one base from a much bigger clone, this may be a read error. The CDR3 region has the DNA TGTGCCAACAGCCAGGTATCCGGGAGTAGCTACGAGCAGTACTTC. The encoded protein is CANSQVSGSSYEQYF. V is TRBV4-2 and J is TRBJ2-7; the D gene is possibly TRBD2 (6 bases). Germline V CDR1 and CDR2: LGHNA, YNFKEQ. This CDR3 is 15 amino acids long.

Many counts were recorded for this clonotype. The chain combines TRBV20-1 with TRBJ2-3; TRBD2 might be the D (5 bases). Germline V gives CDR1 DFQATT, CDR2 SNEGSKA (reference sequence). There are 15 residues in the CDR3. With 0 bases removed from V and 2 bases from J, the gap between germline ends came to 12 bases. This CDR3 reads CSARDPSGITDTQYF. The CDR3 region has the DNA TGCAGTGCTAGAGATCCAAGCGGTATCACAGATACGCAGTATTTT.

The chain uses TRBV10-3 and TRBJ2-1; 8 nucleotides agree with TRBD2. The CDR3 consists of 18 residues. Losses at the gene ends were 0 bases for V and 2 bases for J; bases not matched to a gene: 9. CDR1 is ENHRY, CDR2 SYGVKD, per germline. CDR3 DNA sequence: TGTGCCATCAGTGAGTCCATGGGGTTAGCGGGACCCTACAATGAGCAGTTCTTC. This gives the protein CAISESMGLAGPYNEQFF.

This clonotype turned up a few times. The chain carries TRBV27 and TRBJ2-6; D ambiguous. This CDR3 has 15 amino acids. V lost 1 base to trimming and J lost 0 bases, with 4 bases between them. Germline V CDR1 and CDR2: MNHEY, SMNVEV (reference sequence). The CDR3 sequence is CASSLFSSGANVLTF. CDR3 DNA: TGTGCCAGCAGTTTATTCAGCTCTGGGGCCAACGTCCTGACTTTC.

This clonotype was observed many times. The rearrangement uses TRBV28 and TRBJ2-3; D may be TRBD2 (5 bases). V was cut by 3 bases and J by 0 bases, with 10 bases left in between. The CDR3 runs 15 residues. The germline gives CDR1 MDHEN, CDR2 SYDVKM. This CDR3 reads CASSFLASSTDTQYF. In nucleotides, the CDR3 is TGTGCCAGCAGTTTTTTAGCGTCTAGCACAGATACGCAGTATTTT.

As concerns this clonotype: Being one base from a much bigger clone, this may be a read error. The CDR3 DNA reads as TGTGCCAGCAGGAGTTTACTCCCTGCAGGGCCCCCCTGGAGACCCCAGCACTTC. Residues: CASRSLLPAGPPWRPQHF. J is TRBJ2-5 and V is TRBV28, with D possibly being TRBD1 (5 bases). Looked up from germline, CDR1 is MDHEN and CDR2 is SYDVKM. There are 18 residues in the CDR3.

This chain joins TRBV28 and TRBJ2-1; D is unresolved. V lost 2 bases and J lost 10, with 12 bases in between. CDR1 is MDHEN and CDR2 is SYDVKM in the germline V gene. CDR3 length: 13 residues. The CDR3 protein is CASSLILAGEQFF. The CDR3 DNA follows: TGTGCCAGCAGTTTAATATTAGCAGGAGAGCAGTTCTTC. The full variable domain, with the rest looked up from reference TRBV28 and TRBJ2-1, is DVKVTQSSRYLVKRTGEKVFLECVQDMDHENMFWYRQDPGLGLRLIYFSYDVKMKEKGDIPEGYSVSREKKERFSLILESASTNQTSMYLCASSLILAGEQFFGPGTRLTVL.

This clonotype was observed a few times. The chain couples TRBV6-6 to TRBJ2-1; D is unresolved. With 0 bases removed from V and 3 bases from J, the gap between germline ends came to 0 bases. The CDR3 extends over 12 amino acids. Germline CDR1 MNHNY, CDR2 SVGAGI (reference sequence). In DNA, the CDR3 is TGTGCCAGCAGTTACTCCTACAATGAGCAGTTCTTC. Protein product: CASSYSYNEQFF.

This clonotype showed up just once. The chain carries TRBV5-4 and TRBJ2-7; D is unresolved. The CDR3 loop spans 14 amino acids. V lost 4 bases and J lost 8, with 19 bases in between. CDR1 is SGHNT, CDR2 YYREEE, per germline (reference sequence). Here the CDR3 reads CASSVFRGHDKQYF. The DNA of the CDR3 is TGTGCCAGCAGCGTGTTTCGTGGGCATGACAAGCAGTACTTC.

Ten or more counts support this clonotype. V and J are TRBV7-2 and TRBJ2-1; D remains ambiguous. V was shortened by 5 bases and J by 7 bases, with 9 bases between the two germline ends. The CDR3 loop spans 12 amino acids. Germline V gene sequence: CDR1 SGHTA, CDR2 FQGNSA. For the CDR3, the DNA is TGTGCCAGCAGCCCGGGCCCAAATGAGCAGTTCTTC. It encodes CASSPGPNEQFF.

This clonotype was detected a few times. This chain connects TRBV19 to TRBJ1-2; D unclear. The CDR3 totals 13 residues. V was trimmed by 0 bases and J by 4 bases, leaving 6 bases between them. Germline CDR1 is LNHDA and CDR2 is SQIVND (reference sequence). In nucleotides, the CDR3 is TGTGCCAGTAGTATAGATCATCGCTATGGCTACACCTTC. Translated: CASSIDHRYGYTF. The whole variable domain, filled in from reference TRBV19 and TRBJ1-2, reads DGGITQSPKYLFRKEGQNVTLSCEQNLNHDAMYWYRQDPGQGLRLIYYSQIVNDFQKGDIAEGYSVSREKKESFPLTVTSAQKNPTAFYLCASSIDHRYGYTFGSGTRLTVV.